A single sample is the source of the 12 T cell receptor beta chains below, sequenced in a study of cytomegalovirus exposure and HLA in healthy donors. The PCR contained 60 Vbeta and 13 Jbeta primers. Using immunoSEQ multiplex PCR, the repertoire was profiled, and TCRdb retains in-frame clones only, with some absent. The sample records 150,000 to 200,000 clones, under 80% being singletons. The sample consisted of PBMCs. Receptors originate from a woman between 45 and 65 years old in good health and CMV-seropositive.

V gene TRBV6-1 combines with J gene TRBJ2-3; D is unclear. The CDR3 spans 15 residues. Deletions cut 2 bases from V and 0 bases from J, with 9 bases between. Germline CDR1 and CDR2: MNHNS and SASEGT. The CDR3 spells CASSESTSSTDTQYF. DNA for the CDR3: TGTGCCAGCAGTGAATCCACTTCTAGCACAGATACGCAGTATTTT.

Of note for this clone: Its ends do not fully match the called genes, so a read error is possible. V is TRBV7-9 and J is TRBJ1-1, with 9 bases aligning to TRBD1. The CDR3 loop spans 14 amino acids. Looked up from germline, CDR1 is SEHNR and CDR2 is FQNEAQ (reference sequence). The CDR3 region is CSSSLDRGTTEAFF. CDR3 sequence (DNA): TGTTCCAGCAGCTTAGACAGGGGGACCACTGAAGCTTTCTTT.

The genes are TRBV18 and TRBJ2-7; the match to TRBD1 covers 7 bases. This CDR3 is 11 amino acids long. Per germline, CDR1 KGHSH and CDR2 LQKENI. CDR3 region: CASGQAYEQYF. CDR3 bases: TGTGCTTCCGGACAGGCCTACGAGCAGTACTTC.

V is TRBV6-1 and J is TRBJ1-1; 7 positions agree with TRBD1. Germline V lookup: CDR1 MNHNS, CDR2 SASEGT. The CDR3 loop spans 14 amino acids. Germline trimming cut 6 bases from V and 0 bases from J; bases unmatched to any gene: 4. The CDR3 DNA sequence: TGTGCCAGCAGCCCAGGGGGTTTGAACACTGAAGCTTTCTTT. It codes for CASSPGGLNTEAFF.

This clone was seen a handful of times. The rearrangement links TRBV11-1 to TRBJ2-7, with a weak D call TRBD2 (6 bases). Deletions cut 5 bases from V and 2 bases from J, with 19 bases between. CDR1 is SGHAT, CDR2 FQDESV, per germline (reference sequence). CDR3 size: 16 residues. In DNA, the CDR3 is TGTGCCAGCAGCACCCATCCGGGACTCCTGACCTACGAGCAGTACTTC. It translates to CASSTHPGLLTYEQYF. The complete variable domain, with remaining parts taken from reference TRBV11-1 and TRBJ2-7, reads EAEVAQSPRYKITEKSQAVAFWCDPISGHATLYWYRQILGQGPELLVQFQDESVVDDSQLPKDRFSAERLKGVDSTLKIQPAELGDSAMYLCASSTHPGLLTYEQYFGPGTRLTVT.

The chain joins TRBV19 to TRBJ2-7, with 7 bases aligning to TRBD1. Germline trimming cut 3 bases from V and 2 bases from J; bases unmatched to any gene: 4. The germline CDR1 and CDR2 sequences are LNHDA and SQIVND (reference sequence). The CDR3 loop spans 14 amino acids. The CDR3 spells CASSIGTATYEQYF. The CDR3 nucleotides are TGTGCCAGTAGTATCGGGACAGCAACCTACGAGCAGTACTTC.

V usage is TRBV18 and J usage is TRBJ1-3; perhaps TRBD1 as D (5 bases). The ends were cut back, 2 bases at V and 2 bases at J, with 7 bases in the middle. The CDR3 runs 14 residues. Germline V gene sequence: CDR1 KGHSH, CDR2 LQKENI. The CDR3 protein is CASSPSGPGNTIYF. CDR3 DNA sequence: TGTGCCAGCTCACCATCAGGGCCTGGAAACACCATATATTTT.

The gene calls are TRBV11-2 and TRBJ2-3; 9 bases are shared with TRBD1. CDR1 is SGHAT and CDR2 is FQNNGV in the germline V gene. The CDR3 consists of 15 residues. V lost 1 base to trimming and J lost 7 bases; unmatched junction nucleotides: 6. CDR3 bases: TGTGCCAGCAGCTTAGGGGGGGACAGGGCACATACGCAGTATTTT. Its protein product is CASSLGGDRAHTQYF.

This sequence joins TRBV29-1 and TRBJ2-3; D is unresolved. CDR1 SQVTM and CDR2 ANQGSEA come from the germline V gene. V lost 4 bases and J 2 bases, leaving 10 bases between the germline ends. The CDR3 has 13 residues. The CDR3 DNA reads as TGCAGCGTTGCGAGGCGGCTCACAGATACGCAGTATTTT. Its translation: CSVARRLTDTQYF.

This chain links TRBV5-1 with TRBJ2-3; possible D gene TRBD2, 5 bases. Trimming took 7 bases from V and 5 from J, leaving 8 bases between them. Germline lookup yields CDR1 SGHRS and CDR2 YFSETQ. The CDR3 runs 11 residues. The CDR3 sequence is CASGSVDTQYF. The CDR3 nucleotides read TGCGCCAGCGGGAGTGTAGATACGCAGTATTTT.

The chain links TRBV6-5 to TRBJ2-3, with 7 bases fitting TRBD2. Germline-derived CDR1 and CDR2 are MNHEY and SVGAGI. CDR3 size: 16 residues. V gave up 2 bases and J gave up 3 bases; unmatched junction bases: 8. The CDR3 DNA follows: TGTGCCAGCAGTTACGAGCCCCTCGGGGGGACAGATACGCAGTATTTT. This encodes CASSYEPLGGTDTQYF.

The gene calls are TRBV5-6 and TRBJ2-7; 7 bases are a match to TRBD2. This CDR3 spans 15 amino acids. Germline-derived CDR1 and CDR2 are SGHDT and YYEEEE. J was trimmed by 3 bases and V by 1 base; bases with no gene match: 7. The chain's CDR3 is CASSLNGLAVYEQYF. DNA of the CDR3: TGTGCCAGCAGCTTGAATGGGCTAGCGGTCTACGAGCAGTACTTC.